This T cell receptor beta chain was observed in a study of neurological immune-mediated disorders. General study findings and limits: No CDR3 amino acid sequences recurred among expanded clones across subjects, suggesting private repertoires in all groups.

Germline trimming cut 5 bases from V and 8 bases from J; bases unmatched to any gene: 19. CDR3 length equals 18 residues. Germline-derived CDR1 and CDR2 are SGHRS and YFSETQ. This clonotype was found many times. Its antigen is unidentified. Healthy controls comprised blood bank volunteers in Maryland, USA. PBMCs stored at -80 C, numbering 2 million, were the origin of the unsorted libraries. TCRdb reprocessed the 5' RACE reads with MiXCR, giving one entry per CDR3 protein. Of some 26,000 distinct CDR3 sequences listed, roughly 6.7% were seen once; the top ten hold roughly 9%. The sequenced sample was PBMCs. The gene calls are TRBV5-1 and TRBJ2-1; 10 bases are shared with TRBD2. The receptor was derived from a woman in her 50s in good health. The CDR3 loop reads CASRYVRSSGSKTDEQFF. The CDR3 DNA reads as TGCGCCAGCAGATATGTCCGCTCTAGCGGGAGTAAAACCGATGAGCAGTTCTTC. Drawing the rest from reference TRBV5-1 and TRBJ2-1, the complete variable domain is KAGVTQTPRYLIKTRGQQVTLSCSPISGHRSVSWYQQTPGQGLQFLFEYFSETQRNKGNFPGRFSGRQFSNSRSEMNVSTLELGDSALYLCASRYVRSSGSKTDEQFFGPGTRLTVL.